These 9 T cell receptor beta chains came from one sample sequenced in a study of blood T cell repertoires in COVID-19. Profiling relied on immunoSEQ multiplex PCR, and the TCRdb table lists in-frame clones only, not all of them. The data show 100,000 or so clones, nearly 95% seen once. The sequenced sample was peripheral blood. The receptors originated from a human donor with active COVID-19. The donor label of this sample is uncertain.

The chain's CDR3 is CASSLWVAGGRTNDEQYF. The CDR3 nucleotides are TGTGCCAGCAGCTTATGGGTAGCGGGGGGCCGTACTAATGACGAGCAGTACTTC. This rearrangement joins TRBV13 to TRBJ2-7; 10 bases are a match to TRBD2. Germline-derived CDR1 and CDR2 are PRHDT and FYEKMQ (reference sequence). This CDR3 region has 18 residues. Trimming at V came to 2 bases and at J to 5 bases, leaving 15 bases not matched to a gene. Full variable domain (missing parts from reference TRBV13 and TRBJ2-7): AAGVIQSPRHLIKEKRETATLKCYPIPRHDTVYWYQQGPGQDPQFLISFYEKMQSDKGSIPDRFSAQQFSDYHSELNMSSLELGDSALYFCASSLWVAGGRTNDEQYFGPGTRLTVT.

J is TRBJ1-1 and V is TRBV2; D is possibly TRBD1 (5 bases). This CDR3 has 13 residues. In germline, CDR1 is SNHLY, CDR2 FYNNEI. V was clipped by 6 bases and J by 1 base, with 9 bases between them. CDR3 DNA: TGTGCCAGCAGCCCACAGGAGAACACTGAAGCTTTCTTT. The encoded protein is CASSPQENTEAFF.

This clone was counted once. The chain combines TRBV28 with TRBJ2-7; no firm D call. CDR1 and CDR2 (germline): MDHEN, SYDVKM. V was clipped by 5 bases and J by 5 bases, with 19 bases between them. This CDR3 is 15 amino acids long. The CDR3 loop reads CASSQPSLAVHEQYF. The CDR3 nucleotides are TGTGCCAGCAGTCAACCATCCCTGGCGGTCCACGAGCAGTACTTC.

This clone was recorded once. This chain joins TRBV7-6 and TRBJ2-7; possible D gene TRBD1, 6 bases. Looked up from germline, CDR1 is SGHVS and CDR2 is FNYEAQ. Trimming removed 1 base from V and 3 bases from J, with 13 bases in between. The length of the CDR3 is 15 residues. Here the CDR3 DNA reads TGTGCCAGCAGCTTAGACAGGGTGACCTTCTACGAGCAGTACTTC. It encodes CASSLDRVTFYEQYF. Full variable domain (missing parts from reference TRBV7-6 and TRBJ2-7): GAGVSQSPRYKVTKRGQDVALRCDPISGHVSLYWYRQALGQGPEFLTYFNYEAQQDKSGLPNDRFSAERPEGSISTLTIQRTEQRDSAMYRCASSLDRVTFYEQYFGPGTRLTVT.

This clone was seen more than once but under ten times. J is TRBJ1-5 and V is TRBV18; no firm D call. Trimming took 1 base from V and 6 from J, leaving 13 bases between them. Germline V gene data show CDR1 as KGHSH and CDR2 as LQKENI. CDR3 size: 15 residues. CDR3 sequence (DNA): TGTGCCAGCTCACCACTCTCAGGCTCCGGTCAGCCCCAGCATTTT. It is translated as CASSPLSGSGQPQHF.

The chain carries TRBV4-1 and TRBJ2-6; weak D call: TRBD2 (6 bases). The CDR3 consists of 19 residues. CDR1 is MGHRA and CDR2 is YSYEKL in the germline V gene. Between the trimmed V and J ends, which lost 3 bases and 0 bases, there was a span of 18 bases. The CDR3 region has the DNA TGCGCCAGCAGCCACAATATCGGGGGTGGCGGCTCTGGGGCCAACGTCCTGACTTTC. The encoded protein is CASSHNIGGGGSGANVLTF.

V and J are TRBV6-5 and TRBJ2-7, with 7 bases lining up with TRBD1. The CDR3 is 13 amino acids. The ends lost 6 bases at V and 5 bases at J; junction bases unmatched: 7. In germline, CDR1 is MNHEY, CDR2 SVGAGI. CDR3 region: CASRTGLGHEQYF. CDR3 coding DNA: TGTGCCAGCAGGACAGGGTTGGGCCACGAGCAGTACTTC.

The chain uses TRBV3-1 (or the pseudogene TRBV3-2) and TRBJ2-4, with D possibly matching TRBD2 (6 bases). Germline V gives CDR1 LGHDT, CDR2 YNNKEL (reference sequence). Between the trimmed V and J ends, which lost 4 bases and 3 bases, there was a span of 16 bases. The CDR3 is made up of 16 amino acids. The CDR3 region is CASSPWGELGKNIQYF. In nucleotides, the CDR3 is TGTGCCAGCAGCCCGTGGGGGGAGCTGGGCAAAAACATTCAGTACTTC.

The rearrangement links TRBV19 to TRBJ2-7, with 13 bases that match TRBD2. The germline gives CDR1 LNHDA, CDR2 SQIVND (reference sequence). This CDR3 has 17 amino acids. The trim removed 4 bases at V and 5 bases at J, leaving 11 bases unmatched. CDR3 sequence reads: CASSTRTSGGNIDEQYF. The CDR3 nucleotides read TGTGCCAGTAGTACAAGGACTAGCGGGGGTAATATTGACGAGCAGTACTTC. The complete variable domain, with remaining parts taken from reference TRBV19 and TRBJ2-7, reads DGGITQSPKYLFRKEGQNVTLSCEQNLNHDAMYWYRQDPGQGLRLIYYSQIVNDFQKGDIAEGYSVSREKKESFPLTVTSAQKNPTAFYLCASSTRTSGGNIDEQYFGPGTRLTVT.